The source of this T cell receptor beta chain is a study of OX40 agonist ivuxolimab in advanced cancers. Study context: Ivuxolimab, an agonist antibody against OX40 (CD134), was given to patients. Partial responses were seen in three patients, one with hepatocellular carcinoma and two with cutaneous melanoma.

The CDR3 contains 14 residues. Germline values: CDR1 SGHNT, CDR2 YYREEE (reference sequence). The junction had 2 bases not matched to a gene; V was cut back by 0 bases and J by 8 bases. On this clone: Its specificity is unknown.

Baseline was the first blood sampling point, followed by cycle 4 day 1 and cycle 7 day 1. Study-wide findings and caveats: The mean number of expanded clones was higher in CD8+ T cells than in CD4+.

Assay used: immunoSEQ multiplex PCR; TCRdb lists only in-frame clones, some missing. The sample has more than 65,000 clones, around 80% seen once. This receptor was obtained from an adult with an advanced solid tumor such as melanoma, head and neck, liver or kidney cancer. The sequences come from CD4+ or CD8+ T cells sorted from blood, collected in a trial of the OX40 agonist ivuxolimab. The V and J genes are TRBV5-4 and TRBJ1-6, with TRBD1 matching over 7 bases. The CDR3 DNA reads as TGTGCCAGCAGCTTGGGACAGGGTGATTCACCCCTCCACTTT. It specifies CASSLGQGDSPLHF. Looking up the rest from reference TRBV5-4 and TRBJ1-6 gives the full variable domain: ETGVTQSPTHLIKTRGQQVTLRCSSQSGHNTVSWYQQALGQGPQFIFQYYREEENGRGNFPPRFSGLQFPNYSSELNVNALELDDSALYLCASSLGQGDSPLHFGNGTRLTVT.